This T cell receptor (beta chain) was observed in a study of blood T cell repertoires in COVID-19. Generated by immunoSEQ multiplex PCR, the TCRdb table keeps only in-frame clones and is missing some. Among 150,000 or so clones listed, around 80% were seen once. Germline loops: CDR1 SGHTA, CDR2 FQGNSA. V shed 1 base and J shed 2 bases, with 8 bases lying between them. CDR3 length equals 14 residues. This clone was recorded once. Sequencing was done on a sample of peripheral blood. This TCR came from a human donor in a cohort sampled during active COVID-19. J is TRBJ1-2 and V is TRBV7-2; D gene ambiguous. The CDR3 sequence: CASSLDGRNYGYTF. In DNA, the CDR3 is TGTGCCAGCAGCTTAGATGGCAGGAACTATGGCTACACCTTC.